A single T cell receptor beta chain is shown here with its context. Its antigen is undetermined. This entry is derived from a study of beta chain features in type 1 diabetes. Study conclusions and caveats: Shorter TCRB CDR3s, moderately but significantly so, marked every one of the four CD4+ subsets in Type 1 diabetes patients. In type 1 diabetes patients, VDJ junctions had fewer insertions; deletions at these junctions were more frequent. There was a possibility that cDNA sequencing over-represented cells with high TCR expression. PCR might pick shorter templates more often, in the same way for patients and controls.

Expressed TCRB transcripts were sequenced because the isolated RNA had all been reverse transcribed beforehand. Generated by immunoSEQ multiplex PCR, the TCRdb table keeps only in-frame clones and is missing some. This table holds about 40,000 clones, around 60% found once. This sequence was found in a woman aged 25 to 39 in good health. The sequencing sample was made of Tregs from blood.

The CDR3 bases are TGTGCCAGCAGTTTATGGGGGGCGTCTCAAGAGCAGTACTTC. It yields the protein CASSLWGASQEQYF. This chain joins TRBV28 and TRBJ2-7; tentatively, D is TRBD1 (6 bases). Trimming shortened V by 0 bases and J by 7 bases, and 13 bases separated the two germline ends. This CDR3 has 14 residues. Germline CDR1 is MDHEN and CDR2 is SYDVKM. Together with reference TRBV28 and TRBJ2-7, the CDR3 gives the full variable domain: DVKVTQSSRYLVKRTGEKVFLECVQDMDHENMFWYRQDPGLGLRLIYFSYDVKMKEKGDIPEGYSVSREKKERFSLILESASTNQTSMYLCASSLWGASQEQYFGPGTRLTVT.